What follows describes a single T cell receptor (beta chain). A few counts support this clonotype. The target of this receptor is not known. One base away there is no much larger clone; base qualities are not given. This specimen comes from a study of T-cell reconstitution after alpha-beta-depleted transplantation in children (TCRdb year 2016). The study in broad terms: T-cell immune reconstitution after TCRalphabeta/CD19-depleted allogeneic hematopoietic cell transplantation in children was quantitatively tracked in the study by means of TCR repertoire profiling.

The CDR3 spans 16 residues, from the cysteine through the phenylalanine. The read is trimmed to its CDR3 DNA, 48 bases read in frame from base 1. Relative to germline, V is missing 5 bases and J is missing 1 base, with 10 bases of the junction outside any gene match. Sequences SEHNR (CDR1) and FQNEAQ (CDR2) are obtained from the germline V gene (reference sequence). The library was made by PCR. Instrument used: Illumina HiSeq 2500. TCR library preparation used molecular barcoding, with unique molecular identifiers applied to normalize quantification of the TCRbeta repertoire. The public sequencing data were trimmed at Q25 with fastp and processed into clonotypes with MiXCR by TCRdb, which kept only in-frame beta chains. Rows with a matching CDR3 protein are joined into one entry that keeps the most common DNA and genes. The sample table records more than 150,000 distinct CDR3 sequences; less than 15% of these occur just once. About 13% of the sample is taken by the ten largest.

The source of this sequence is a human donor who donated a stem cell graft to a child with acute lymphoblastic leukemia. This sample comprised PBMCs from the stem cell graft donor, obtained from the stem cell graft. The rearrangement joined TRBV7-9 to TRBJ2-5; the central 7 bases match TRBD1. The CDR3 reads CASSLFWTGSQETQYF. The base sequence is TGTGCCAGCAGCCTCTTTTGGACAGGCAGCCAAGAGACCCAGTACTTC. The CDR3, completed at both ends by the reference TRBV7-9 and TRBJ2-5 genes, gives the full variable domain DTGVSQNPRHKITKRGQNVTFRCDPISEHNRLYWYRQTLGQGPEFLTYFQNEAQLEKSRLLSDRFSAERPKGSFSTLEIQRTEQGDSAMYLCASSLFWTGSQETQYFGPGTRLLVL.